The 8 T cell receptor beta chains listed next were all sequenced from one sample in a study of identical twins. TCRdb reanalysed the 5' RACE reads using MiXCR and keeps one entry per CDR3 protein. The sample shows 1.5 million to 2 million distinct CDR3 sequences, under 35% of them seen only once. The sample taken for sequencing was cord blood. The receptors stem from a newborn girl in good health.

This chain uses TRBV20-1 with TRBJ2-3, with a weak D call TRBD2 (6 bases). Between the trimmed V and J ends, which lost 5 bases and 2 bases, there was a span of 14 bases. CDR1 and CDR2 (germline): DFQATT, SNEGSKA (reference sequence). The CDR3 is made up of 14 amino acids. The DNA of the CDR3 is TGCAGTGCTTCCCCCGGGACTCTCACAGATACGCAGTATTTT. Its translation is CSASPGTLTDTQYF.

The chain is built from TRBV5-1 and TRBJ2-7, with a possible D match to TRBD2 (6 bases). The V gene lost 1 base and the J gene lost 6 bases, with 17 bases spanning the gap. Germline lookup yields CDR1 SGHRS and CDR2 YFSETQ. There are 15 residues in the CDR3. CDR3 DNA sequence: TGCGCCAGCAGCTTGACCAGCGGGCGCACCAGCGAGCAGTACTTC. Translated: CASSLTSGRTSEQYF. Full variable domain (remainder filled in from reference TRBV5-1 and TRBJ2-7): KAGVTQTPRYLIKTRGQQVTLSCSPISGHRSVSWYQQTPGQGLQFLFEYFSETQRNKGNFPGRFSGRQFSNSRSEMNVSTLELGDSALYLCASSLTSGRTSEQYFGPGTRLTVT.

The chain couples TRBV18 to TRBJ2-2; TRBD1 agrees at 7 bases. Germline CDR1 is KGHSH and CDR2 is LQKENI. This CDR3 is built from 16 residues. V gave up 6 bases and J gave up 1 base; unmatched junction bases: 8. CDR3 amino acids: CASSLTRDRNTGELFF. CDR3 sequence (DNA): TGTGCCAGCTCGCTTACTAGGGACAGGAACACCGGGGAGCTGTTTTTT.

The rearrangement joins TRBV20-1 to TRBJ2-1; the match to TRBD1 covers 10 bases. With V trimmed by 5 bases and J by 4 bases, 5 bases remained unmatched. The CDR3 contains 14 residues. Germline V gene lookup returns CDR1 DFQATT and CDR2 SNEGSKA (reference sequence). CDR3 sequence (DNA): TGCAGTGCTCGCGACAGGGGGCGGTACAATGAGCAGTTCTTC. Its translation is CSARDRGRYNEQFF.

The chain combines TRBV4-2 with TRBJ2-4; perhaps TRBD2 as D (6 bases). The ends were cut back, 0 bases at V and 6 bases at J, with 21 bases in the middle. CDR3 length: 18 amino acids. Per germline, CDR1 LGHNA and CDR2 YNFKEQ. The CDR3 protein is CASSQDGTSSGRRNIQYF. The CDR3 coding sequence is TGTGCCAGCAGCCAAGATGGGACTTCGTCGGGCAGGAGAAACATTCAGTACTTC.

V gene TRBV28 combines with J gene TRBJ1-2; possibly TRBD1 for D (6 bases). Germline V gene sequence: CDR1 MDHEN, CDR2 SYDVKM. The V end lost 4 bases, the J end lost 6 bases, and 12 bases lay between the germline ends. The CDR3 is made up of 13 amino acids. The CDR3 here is CASSSGQNHGYTF. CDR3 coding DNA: TGTGCCAGCAGTTCGGGACAAAACCATGGCTACACCTTC.

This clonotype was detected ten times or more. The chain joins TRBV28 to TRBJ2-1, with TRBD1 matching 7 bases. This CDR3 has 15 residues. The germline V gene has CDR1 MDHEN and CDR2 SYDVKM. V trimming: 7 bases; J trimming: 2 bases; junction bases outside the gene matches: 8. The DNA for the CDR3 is TGTGCCAGCAATCGATTAGGGACAGCCTACAATGAGCAGTTCTTC. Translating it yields CASNRLGTAYNEQFF. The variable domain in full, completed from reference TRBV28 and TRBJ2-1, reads DVKVTQSSRYLVKRTGEKVFLECVQDMDHENMFWYRQDPGLGLRLIYFSYDVKMKEKGDIPEGYSVSREKKERFSLILESASTNQTSMYLCASNRLGTAYNEQFFGPGTRLTVL.

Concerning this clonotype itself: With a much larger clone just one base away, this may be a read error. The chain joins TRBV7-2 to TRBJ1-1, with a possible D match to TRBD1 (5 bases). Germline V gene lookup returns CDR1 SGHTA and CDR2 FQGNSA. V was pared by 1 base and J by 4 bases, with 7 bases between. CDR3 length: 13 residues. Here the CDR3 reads CASSLEQATEAFF. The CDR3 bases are TGTGCCAGCAGCTTAGAACAGGCCACTGAAGCTTTCTTT.